This TCR beta chain was obtained from a study of vaccination and CD4 T cells after COVID-19. Across the whole study: Overlapping SARS-CoV-2, HCoV-NL63, HCoV-OC43 and HCoV-229E spike peptides were used to stimulate cells. Each of the control cultures got a CEFX pool, an HIV-1 Nef pool, or no peptide.

A word on this clonotype: Antigen unknown. A clone one base away is much larger, so this may be a read error.

The CDR3 is 15 amino acids. CDR1 LGHNA and CDR2 YSLEER come from the germline V gene. Oncomine TCR Beta short-read sequencing was applied to DNA from cultured CD4+ T cells. TCRdb re-called the PCR reads with MiXCR, one entry per CDR3 protein. Altogether about 9,200 distinct CDR3 sequences are present, 51% being singletons, with the ten largest covering around 43%. Treatment here: roughly nine-day PBMC culture with coronavirus spike peptide pools or control peptides (ViraFEST assay). Material for sequencing was CD4+ T cells from blood, cultured in vitro. The sequence was collected from a human donor who had recovered from COVID-19. This sequence joins TRBV4-3 and TRBJ2-3; D is unclear. The CDR3 is CASNQVLGFTDTQYF. The CDR3 nucleotides are TGCGCCAGCAACCAAGTGCTCGGATTCACAGATACGCAGTATTTT.